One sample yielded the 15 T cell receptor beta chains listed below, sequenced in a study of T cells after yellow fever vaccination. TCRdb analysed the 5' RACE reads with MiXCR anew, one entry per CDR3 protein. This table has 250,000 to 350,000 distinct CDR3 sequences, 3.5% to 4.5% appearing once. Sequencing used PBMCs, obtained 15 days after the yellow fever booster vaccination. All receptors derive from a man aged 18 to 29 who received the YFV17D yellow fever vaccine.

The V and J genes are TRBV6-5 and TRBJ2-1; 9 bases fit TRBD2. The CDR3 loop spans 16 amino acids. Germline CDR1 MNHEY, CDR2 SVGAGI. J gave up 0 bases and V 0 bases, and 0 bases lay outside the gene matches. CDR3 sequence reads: CASSYSSGSSYNEQFF. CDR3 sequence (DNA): TGTGCCAGCAGTTACTCTAGCGGGAGCTCCTACAATGAGCAGTTCTTC.

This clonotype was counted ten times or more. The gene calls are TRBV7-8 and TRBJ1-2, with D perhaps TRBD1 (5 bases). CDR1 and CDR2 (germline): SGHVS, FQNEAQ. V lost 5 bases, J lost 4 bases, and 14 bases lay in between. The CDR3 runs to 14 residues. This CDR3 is CASSVDPGLYGYTF. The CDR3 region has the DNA TGTGCCAGCAGCGTCGACCCAGGGCTCTATGGCTACACCTTC.

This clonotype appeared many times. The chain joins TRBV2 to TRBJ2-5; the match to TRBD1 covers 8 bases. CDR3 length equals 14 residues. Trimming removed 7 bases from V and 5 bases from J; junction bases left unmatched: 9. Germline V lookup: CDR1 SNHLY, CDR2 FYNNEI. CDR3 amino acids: CASNSDRDVETQYF. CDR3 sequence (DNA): TGTGCCAGCAATTCGGACAGGGATGTCGAGACCCAGTACTTC.

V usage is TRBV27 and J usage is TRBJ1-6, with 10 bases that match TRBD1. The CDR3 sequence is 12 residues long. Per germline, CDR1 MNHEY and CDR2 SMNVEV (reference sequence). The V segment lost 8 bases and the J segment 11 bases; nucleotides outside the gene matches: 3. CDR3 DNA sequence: TGTGCCAGCCGGACAGGGGGGACACCCCTCCACTTT. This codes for CASRTGGTPLHF.

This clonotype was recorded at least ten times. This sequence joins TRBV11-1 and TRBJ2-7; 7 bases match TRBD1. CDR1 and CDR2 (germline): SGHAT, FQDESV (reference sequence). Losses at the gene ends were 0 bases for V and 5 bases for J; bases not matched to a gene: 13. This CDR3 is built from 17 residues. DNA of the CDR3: TGTGCCAGCAGCTTAGCCCCTACAGGGGCCGGCGTGAACGAGCAGTACTTC. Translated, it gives CASSLAPTGAGVNEQYF.

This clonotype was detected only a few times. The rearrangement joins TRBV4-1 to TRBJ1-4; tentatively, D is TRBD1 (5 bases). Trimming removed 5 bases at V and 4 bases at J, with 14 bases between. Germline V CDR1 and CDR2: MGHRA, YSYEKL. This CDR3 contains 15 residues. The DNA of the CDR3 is TGCGCCAGCAGCAAACCGGGACTCCTTAATGAAAAACTGTTTTTT. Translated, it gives CASSKPGLLNEKLFF.

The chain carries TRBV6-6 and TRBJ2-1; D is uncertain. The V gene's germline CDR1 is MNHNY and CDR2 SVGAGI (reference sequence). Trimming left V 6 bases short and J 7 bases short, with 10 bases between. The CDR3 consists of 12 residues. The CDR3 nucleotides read TGTGCCAGCAGGAACCTATTTAATGAGCAGTTCTTC. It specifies CASRNLFNEQFF.

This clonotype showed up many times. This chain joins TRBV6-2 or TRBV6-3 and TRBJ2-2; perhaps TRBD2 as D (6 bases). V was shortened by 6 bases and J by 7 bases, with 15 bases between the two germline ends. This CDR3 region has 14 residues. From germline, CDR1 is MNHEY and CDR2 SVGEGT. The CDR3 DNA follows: TGTGCCAGCAGCTCCACCCTAGCGCACGGGGAGCTGTTTTTT. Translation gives CASSSTLAHGELFF.

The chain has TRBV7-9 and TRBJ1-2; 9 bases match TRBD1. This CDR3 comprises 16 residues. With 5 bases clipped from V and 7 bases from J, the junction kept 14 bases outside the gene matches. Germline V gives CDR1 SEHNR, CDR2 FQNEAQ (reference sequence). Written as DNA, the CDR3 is TGTGCCAGCAGCCCTCCCCCCCGGACAGGGGCGGGTGGCTACACCTTC. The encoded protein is CASSPPPRTGAGGYTF.

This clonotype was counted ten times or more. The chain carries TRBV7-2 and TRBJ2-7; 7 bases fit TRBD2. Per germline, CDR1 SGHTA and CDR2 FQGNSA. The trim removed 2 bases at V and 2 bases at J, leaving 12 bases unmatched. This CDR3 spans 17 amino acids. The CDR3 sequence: CASSLKMGYGGAYEQYV. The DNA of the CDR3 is TGTGCCAGCAGCTTAAAGATGGGATATGGGGGGGCCTACGAGCAGTACGTC.

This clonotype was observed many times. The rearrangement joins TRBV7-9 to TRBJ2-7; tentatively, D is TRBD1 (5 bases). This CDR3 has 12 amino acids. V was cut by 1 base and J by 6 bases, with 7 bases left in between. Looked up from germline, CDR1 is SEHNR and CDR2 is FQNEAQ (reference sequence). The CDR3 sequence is CASSLDRTEQYV. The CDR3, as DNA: TGTGCCAGCAGCTTAGACAGGACCGAGCAGTACGTC.

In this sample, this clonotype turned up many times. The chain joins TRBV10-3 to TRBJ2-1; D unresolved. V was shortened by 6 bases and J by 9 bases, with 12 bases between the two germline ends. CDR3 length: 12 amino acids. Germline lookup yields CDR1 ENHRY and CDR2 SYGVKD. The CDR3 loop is CAIRTLGPEQFF. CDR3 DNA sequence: TGTGCCATCAGGACCCTAGGTCCTGAGCAGTTCTTC.

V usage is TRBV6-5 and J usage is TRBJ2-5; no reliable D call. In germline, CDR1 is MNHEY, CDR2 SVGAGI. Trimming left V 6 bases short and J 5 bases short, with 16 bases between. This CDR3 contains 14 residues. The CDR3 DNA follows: TGTGCCAGCAGCCTATCAGCCCTCCGGGAGACCCAGTACTTC. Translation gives CASSLSALRETQYF.

This CDR3 is CAGGPAGDTQYF. In DNA, the CDR3 is TGTGCGGGGGGTCCGGCGGGGGATACGCAGTATTTT. J is TRBJ2-3 and V is TRBV10-3, with D possibly matching TRBD2 (6 bases). The CDR3 covers 12 residues. CDR1 is ENHRY, CDR2 SYGVKD, per germline.

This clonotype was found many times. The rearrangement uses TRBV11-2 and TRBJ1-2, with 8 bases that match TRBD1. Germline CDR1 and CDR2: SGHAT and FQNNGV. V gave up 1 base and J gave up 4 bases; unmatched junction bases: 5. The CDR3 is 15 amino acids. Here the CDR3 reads CASSLGTGLGYGYTF. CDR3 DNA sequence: TGTGCCAGCAGCTTAGGGACAGGGTTGGGCTATGGCTACACCTTC.